This record concerns one TCR beta chain sequence. Its specificity is not known. The V and J ends lost 4 bases and 4 bases respectively, with 21 bases between them. Germline V gene sequence: CDR1 SGDLS, CDR2 YYNGEE. There are 18 residues in the CDR3. These data originate in a study of cytomegalovirus exposure and HLA in healthy donors. General study findings and limits: Reportedly, fewer N-insertions than the approximately 700-donor mean appeared in an Asian-associated ancestry cluster in a later analysis.

PCR amplification relied on 60 Vbeta primers (plus 13 Jbeta primers). Sequencing used immunoSEQ multiplex PCR; TCRdb keeps in-frame clones, though not all of them. The sample shows more than 95,000 clones, approximately 79% of them seen only once. Sequencing was performed on PBMCs. The sequence was obtained from a young man in good health and CMV-seronegative. V is TRBV9 and J is TRBJ2-6; tentatively, D is TRBD1 (6 bases). The CDR3 here is CASSHRRQGSYGANVLTF. The DNA of the CDR3 is TGTGCCAGCAGCCACCGGAGGCAGGGGAGTTACGGGGCCAACGTCCTGACTTTC.